A selection of T cell receptor beta chains follows, all from one sample in a study of Graves' ophthalmopathy and Graves' hyperthyroidism. MiXCR was run by TCRdb on the multiplex PCR reads, yielding one entry per CDR3 protein. The repertoire has fewer than 350,000 distinct CDR3 sequences, roughly 15% of them found once; the top ten carry more than 9%. The sample consisted of peripheral blood. These receptors were collected from an adult man with Graves' ophthalmopathy. CDR3s include the opening cysteine and the closing phenylalanine or tryptophan. Each record gives: J gene, CDR3 length, V gene, clone size, D gene, CDR3 DNA, CDR3 protein. The D gene is left open where the match is weak. The listing skips clone size in some rows; elsewhere it reads once, few, many or a size class.

TRBJ2-7,15,TRBV2,.,TRBD1,TGTGCCAGCAGTGAACTTCCAGGGGGTAGGTACGAGCAGTACTTC,CASSELPGGRYEQYF
TRBJ1-6,12,TRBV6-1,many,.,TGTGCCAGCAGTGGGGGACGGACGCTTTTCCACTTT,CASSGGRTLFHF
TRBJ1-1,15,TRBV30,.,.,TGTGCCTGGAGTGTACCAGGGAGGATGAACACTGAAGCTTTCTTT,CAWSVPGRMNTEAFF
TRBJ1-1,18,TRBV20-1,many,TRBD1,TGCAGTGCTAGAGGACCGACGACAGGGGTTACTTGGAACACTGAAGCTTTCTTT,CSARGPTTGVTWNTEAFF
TRBJ1-1,13,TRBV7-2,many,.,TGTGCCAGCAGCTTAAACTCGGGCACTGAAGCTTTCTTT,CASSLNSGTEAFF
TRBJ1-6,15,TRBV7-2,.,TRBD1,TGTGCCAGCAGCCGACCCCGGGACAGGGGTTCACCCCTCCACTTT,CASSRPRDRGSPLHF
TRBJ1-2,16,TRBV6-2/TRBV6-3,many,.,TGTGCCAGCAGTTACTCGTCATCAGGAGTTGGTTATGGCTACACCTTC,CASSYSSSGVGYGYTF
TRBJ2-6,16,TRBV5-1,many,.,TGCGCCACCTCACTCGAGCAAGGGTCTGGGGCCAACGTCCTGACTTTC,CATSLEQGSGANVLTF
TRBJ1-6,14,TRBV7-9,.,TRBD1,TGTGCCAGCAAGGGGGACAGGGCTTTTGCACCCCTCCACTTT,CASKGDRAFAPLHF
TRBJ1-1,16,TRBV19,.,TRBD1,TGTGCCACCCAGGACATGCAGGGGGGGCGGAGTACTGAAGCTTTCTTT,CATQDMQGGRSTEAFF
TRBJ1-3,16,TRBV6-1,many,.,TGTGCCAGCAGCCGTGGGAGTAGGGTCTCTGGAAACACCATATATTTT,CASSRGSRVSGNTIYF
TRBJ2-5,14,TRBV20-1,many,.,TGCAGTGCTAGAGATCTGCAAGCGGAAGAGACCCAGTACTTC,CSARDLQAEETQYF
TRBJ2-7,18,TRBV24-1,many,.,TGTGCCACCACCGAGGAGGCCCGGGACAACTTATTGGGGTACGAGCAGTACTTC,CATTEEARDNLLGYEQYF
TRBJ1-2,16,TRBV14,once,.,TGTGCCAGCAGCCAAGGGGTCTTGGTGCGGTGCTATGGCTACACCTTC,CASSQGVLVRCYGYTF
TRBJ2-5,15,TRBV7-3,many,.,TGTGCCAGCAGCTCCCAGCCGGGCGCTGTGGAGACCCAGTACTTC,CASSSQPGAVETQYF
TRBJ2-6,18,TRBV4-1,few,TRBD2,TGCGCCCCGGCGTCCGGGGGGGGGTCCACGGCTGGGGCCAACGTCCTGACTTTC,CAPASGGGSTAGANVLTF
TRBJ1-2,13,TRBV29-1,many,.,TGCAGCGTAGAAGACAGGAACAACTATGGCTACACCTTC,CSVEDRNNYGYTF
TRBJ2-2,15,TRBV6-5,many,.,TGTGCCAGCAGTCACCGGAGTCATTACACCGGGGAGCTGTTTTTT,CASSHRSHYTGELFF
TRBJ2-5,13,TRBV14,many,.,TGTGCCAGCAGCCGAAAGTACCAAGAGACCCAGTACTTC,CASSRKYQETQYF
TRBJ2-5,14,TRBV6-1,.,TRBD2,TGTGCCAGCAGACCGGGACTAGGGCAAGAGACCCAGTACTTC,CASRPGLGQETQYF
TRBJ2-5,15,TRBV20-1,many,TRBD2,TGCAGTGCTAACGAACCCCGCGGGGGGGAAGAGACCCAGTACTTC,CSANEPRGGEETQYF
TRBJ2-7,14,TRBV7-8,.,.,TGTGCCAGCAGCTCAAGACGGACCTCCTACGAGCAGTACTTC,CASSSRRTSYEQYF
TRBJ2-7,14,TRBV20-1,many,.,TGCAGTGCTAGAGAAGACGGAACCTCCTACGAGCAGTACTTC,CSAREDGTSYEQYF
TRBJ2-7,14,TRBV20-1,many,.,TGCAGTGCTAGTAACGGCCTATACTCCTACGAGCAGTACTTC,CSASNGLYSYEQYF
TRBJ1-5,14,TRBV6-2/TRBV6-3,many,.,TGTGCCAGCAGTTACGGACACAAGGATCAGCCCCAGCATTTT,CASSYGHKDQPQHF
TRBJ2-7,13,TRBV20-1,many,.,TGCAGTGCTAGAGATCCGGCCGGGTACGAGCAGTACTTC,CSARDPAGYEQYF
TRBJ1-5,13,TRBV18,many,TRBD1,TGTGCCAGCTCACCGGGACAGGGCCAGCCCCAGCATTTT,CASSPGQGQPQHF
TRBJ1-6,15,TRBV28,.,.,TGTGCCAGCCTTTTGGGAGGGGCTGAAAATTCACCCCTCCACTTT,CASLLGGAENSPLHF
TRBJ1-2,14,TRBV18,.,.,TGTGCCAGCTCACCGGCACAGGATAACTATGGCTACACCTTC,CASSPAQDNYGYTF
TRBJ1-2,14,TRBV6-1,.,.,TGTGCCAGCAGTGAAGCACCCACCTCCTATGGCTACACCTTC,CASSEAPTSYGYTF
TRBJ2-5,15,TRBV7-9,many,.,TGTGCCAGCAGCTTAGCACGGCAGAAAAAAGAGACCCAGTACTTC,CASSLARQKKETQYF